Reported below is one TCR beta chain. Antigen specificity is unknown. This sample is drawn from a study of radiotherapy plus CTLA-4 blockade in lung cancer. As for the study in general: Among patients, approximately 19% showed objective responses, and approximately 30% had disease control. Study-wide results and limits: TCR clones from tumors expanded in blood after radiotherapy plus ipilimumab. Strongest reported response predictors: early blood clone changes and post-radiation interferon-beta.

The V end was cut by 0 bases, the J end by 0 bases, with 5 bases between. Germline assignment: CDR1 MGHRA and CDR2 YSYEKL. The CDR3 sequence is 14 residues long. Some clones are missing from TCRdb's copy, which holds only in-frame ones; the method was immunoSEQ multiplex PCR. The sample lists about 73,000 clones, around 90% occurring once. The sequence came from a human donor with non-small cell lung cancer that progressed on radiotherapy plus ipilimumab. Material: peripheral blood, obtained from a patient treated with radiotherapy plus ipilimumab. The gene calls are TRBV4-1 and TRBJ1-1; D is unresolved. This CDR3 is CASSQDSLNTEAFF. CDR3 in DNA: TGCGCCAGCAGCCAAGATAGCCTGAACACTGAAGCTTTCTTT.